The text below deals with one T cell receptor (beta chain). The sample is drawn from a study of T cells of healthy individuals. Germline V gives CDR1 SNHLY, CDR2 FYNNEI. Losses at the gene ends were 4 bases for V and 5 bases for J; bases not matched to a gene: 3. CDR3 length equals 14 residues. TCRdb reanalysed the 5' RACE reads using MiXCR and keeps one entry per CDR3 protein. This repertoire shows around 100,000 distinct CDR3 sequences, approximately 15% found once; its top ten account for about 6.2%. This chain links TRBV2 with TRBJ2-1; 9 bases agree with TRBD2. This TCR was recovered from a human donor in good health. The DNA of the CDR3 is TGTGCCAGCAGTGGGGCGGGAGGGAACAATGAGCAGTTCTTC. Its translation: CASSGAGGNNEQFF.